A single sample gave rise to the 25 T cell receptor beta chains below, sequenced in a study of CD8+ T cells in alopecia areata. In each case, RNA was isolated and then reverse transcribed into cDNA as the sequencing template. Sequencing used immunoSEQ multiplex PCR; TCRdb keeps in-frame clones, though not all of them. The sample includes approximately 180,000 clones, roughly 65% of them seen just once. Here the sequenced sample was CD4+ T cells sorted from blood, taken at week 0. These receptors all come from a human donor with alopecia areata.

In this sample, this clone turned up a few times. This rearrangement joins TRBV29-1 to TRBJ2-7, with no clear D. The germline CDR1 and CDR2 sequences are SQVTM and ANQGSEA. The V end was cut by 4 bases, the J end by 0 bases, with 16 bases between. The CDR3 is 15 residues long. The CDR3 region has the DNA TGCAGCGTTGTGGTAGGTCGAACTTACTCCTACGAGCAGTACTTC. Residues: CSVVVGRTYSYEQYF.

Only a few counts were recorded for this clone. CDR3 region: CASGHHGAGNTIYF. In DNA, the CDR3 is TGCGCCAGCGGACACCATGGGGCTGGAAACACCATATATTTT. The rearrangement links TRBV23-1 to TRBJ1-3; the D gene is possibly TRBD1 (5 bases). TRBV23-1 is designated an ORF whose function remains uncertain. CDR3 length: 14 amino acids. Trimming stripped 8 bases from V and 2 bases from J, with 13 bases between.

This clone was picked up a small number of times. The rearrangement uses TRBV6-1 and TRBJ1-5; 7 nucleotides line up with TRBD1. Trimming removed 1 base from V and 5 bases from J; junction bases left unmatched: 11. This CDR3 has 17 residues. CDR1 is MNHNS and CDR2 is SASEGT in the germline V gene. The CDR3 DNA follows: TGTGCCAGCAGTGAAGGAAGGAGCCGACAGGGCCATCAGCCCCAGCATTTT. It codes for CASSEGRSRQGHQPQHF.

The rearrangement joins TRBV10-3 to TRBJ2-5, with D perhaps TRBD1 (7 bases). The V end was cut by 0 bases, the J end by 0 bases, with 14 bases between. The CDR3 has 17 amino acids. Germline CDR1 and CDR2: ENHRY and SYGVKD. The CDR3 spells CAISESTGRDNQETQYF. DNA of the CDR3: TGTGCCATCAGTGAGTCGACAGGGCGGGACAACCAAGAGACCCAGTACTTC.

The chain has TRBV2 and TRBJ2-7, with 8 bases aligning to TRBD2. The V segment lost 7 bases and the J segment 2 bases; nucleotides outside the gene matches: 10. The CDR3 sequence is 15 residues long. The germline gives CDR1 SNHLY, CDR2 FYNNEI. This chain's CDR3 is CASMNPGTSAYEQYF. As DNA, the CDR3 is TGTGCCAGCATGAACCCCGGGACTAGTGCCTACGAGCAGTACTTC.

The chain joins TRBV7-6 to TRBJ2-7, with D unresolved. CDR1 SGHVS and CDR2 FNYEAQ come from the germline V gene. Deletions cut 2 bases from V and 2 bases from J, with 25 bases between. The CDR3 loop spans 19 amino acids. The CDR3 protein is CASSLLALNLWPRPYEQYF. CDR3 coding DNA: TGTGCCAGCAGCTTATTAGCCCTTAATTTGTGGCCACGACCCTACGAGCAGTACTTC.

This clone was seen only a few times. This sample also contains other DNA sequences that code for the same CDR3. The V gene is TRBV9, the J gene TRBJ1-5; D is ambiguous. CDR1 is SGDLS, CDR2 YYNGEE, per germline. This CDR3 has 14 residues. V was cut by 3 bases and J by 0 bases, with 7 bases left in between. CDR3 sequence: CASSGGRSNQPQHF. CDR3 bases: TGTGCCAGCAGCGGAGGACGTAGCAATCAGCCCCAGCATTTT.

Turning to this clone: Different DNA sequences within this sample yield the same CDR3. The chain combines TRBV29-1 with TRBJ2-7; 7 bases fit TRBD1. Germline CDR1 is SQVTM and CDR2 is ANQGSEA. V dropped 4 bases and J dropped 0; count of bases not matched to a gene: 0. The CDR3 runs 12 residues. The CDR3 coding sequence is TGCAGCGTTGGGACAGGCTCCTACGAGCAGTACTTC. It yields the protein CSVGTGSYEQYF.

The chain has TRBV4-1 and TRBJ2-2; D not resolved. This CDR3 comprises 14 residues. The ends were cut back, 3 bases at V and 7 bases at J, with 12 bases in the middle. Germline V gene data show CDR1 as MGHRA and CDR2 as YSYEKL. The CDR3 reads CASSHLTDRGELFF. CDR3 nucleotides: TGCGCCAGCAGCCACTTAACTGACCGCGGGGAGCTGTTTTTT.

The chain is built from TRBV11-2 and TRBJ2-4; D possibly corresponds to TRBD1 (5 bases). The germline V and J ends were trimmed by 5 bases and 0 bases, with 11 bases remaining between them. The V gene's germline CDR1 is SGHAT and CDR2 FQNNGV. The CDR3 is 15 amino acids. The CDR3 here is CASSQMGLAKNIQYF. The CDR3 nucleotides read TGTGCCAGCAGCCAGATGGGGCTAGCCAAAAACATTCAGTACTTC.

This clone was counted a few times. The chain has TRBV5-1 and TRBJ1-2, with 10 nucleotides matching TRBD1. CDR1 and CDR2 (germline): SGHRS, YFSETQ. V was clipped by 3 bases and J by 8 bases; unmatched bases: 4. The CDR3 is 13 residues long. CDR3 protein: CASSSGTGEGYTF. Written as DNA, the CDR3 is TGCGCCAGCAGCTCCGGGACAGGGGAAGGCTACACCTTC.

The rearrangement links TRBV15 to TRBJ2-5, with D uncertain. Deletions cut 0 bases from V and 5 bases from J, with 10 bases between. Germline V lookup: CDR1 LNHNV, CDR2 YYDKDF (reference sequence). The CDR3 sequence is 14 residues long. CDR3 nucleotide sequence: TGTGCCACCAGCAGAGATATGGGGTCGGAGACCCAGTACTTC. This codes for CATSRDMGSETQYF.

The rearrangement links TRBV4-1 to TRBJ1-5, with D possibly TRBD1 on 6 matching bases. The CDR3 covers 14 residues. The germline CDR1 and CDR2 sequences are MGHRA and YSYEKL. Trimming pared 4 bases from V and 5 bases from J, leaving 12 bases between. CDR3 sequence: CASSPTGLYQPQHF. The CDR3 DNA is TGCGCCAGCAGCCCTACAGGGCTCTATCAGCCCCAGCATTTT.

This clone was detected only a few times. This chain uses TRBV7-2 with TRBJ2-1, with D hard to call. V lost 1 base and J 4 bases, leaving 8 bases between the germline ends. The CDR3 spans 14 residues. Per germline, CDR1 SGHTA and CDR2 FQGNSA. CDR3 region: CASSLGQPYNEQFF. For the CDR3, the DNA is TGTGCCAGCAGCTTAGGTCAGCCTTACAATGAGCAGTTCTTC.

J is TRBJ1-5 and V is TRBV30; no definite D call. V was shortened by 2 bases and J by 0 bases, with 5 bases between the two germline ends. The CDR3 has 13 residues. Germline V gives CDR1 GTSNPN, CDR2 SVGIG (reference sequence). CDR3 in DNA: TGTGCCTGGAGTACCTCTAGCAATCAGCCCCAGCATTTT. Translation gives CAWSTSSNQPQHF.

CDR3 sequence (DNA): TGTGCCAGCAGTACGGAACCCTATGGCTACACCTTC. Protein: CASSTEPYGYTF. The chain employs TRBV6-5 and TRBJ1-2; D not resolved. The CDR3 is made up of 12 amino acids. CDR1 is MNHEY and CDR2 is SVGAGI in the germline V gene. The ends were cut back, 5 bases at V and 4 bases at J, with 8 bases in the middle.

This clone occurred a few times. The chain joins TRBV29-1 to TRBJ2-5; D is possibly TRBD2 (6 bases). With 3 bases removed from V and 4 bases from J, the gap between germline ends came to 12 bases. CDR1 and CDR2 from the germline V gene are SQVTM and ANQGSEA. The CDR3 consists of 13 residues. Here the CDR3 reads CSVDRVSGETQYF. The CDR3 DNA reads TGCAGCGTTGATCGGGTTAGCGGAGAGACCCAGTACTTC.

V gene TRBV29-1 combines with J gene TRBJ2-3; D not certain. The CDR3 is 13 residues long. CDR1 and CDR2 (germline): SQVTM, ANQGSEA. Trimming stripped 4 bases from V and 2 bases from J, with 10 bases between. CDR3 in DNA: TGCAGCGTTGTTACTGGGAACACAGATACGCAGTATTTT. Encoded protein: CSVVTGNTDTQYF.

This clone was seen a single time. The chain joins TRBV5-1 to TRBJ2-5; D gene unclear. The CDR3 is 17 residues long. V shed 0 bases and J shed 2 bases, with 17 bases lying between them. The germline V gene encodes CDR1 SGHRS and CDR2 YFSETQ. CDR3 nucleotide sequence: TGCGCCAGCAGCTTGGCCCTGAACCACGGGCCACAAGAGACCCAGTACTTC. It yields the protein CASSLALNHGPQETQYF. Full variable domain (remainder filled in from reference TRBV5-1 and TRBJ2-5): KAGVTQTPRYLIKTRGQQVTLSCSPISGHRSVSWYQQTPGQGLQFLFEYFSETQRNKGNFPGRFSGRQFSNSRSEMNVSTLELGDSALYLCASSLALNHGPQETQYFGPGTRLLVL.

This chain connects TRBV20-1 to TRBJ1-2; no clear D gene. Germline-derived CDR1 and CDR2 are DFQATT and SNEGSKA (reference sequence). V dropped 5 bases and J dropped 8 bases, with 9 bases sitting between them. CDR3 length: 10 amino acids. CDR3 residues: CSAGVGGYTF. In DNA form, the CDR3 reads TGCAGTGCTGGCGTAGGAGGCTACACCTTC.

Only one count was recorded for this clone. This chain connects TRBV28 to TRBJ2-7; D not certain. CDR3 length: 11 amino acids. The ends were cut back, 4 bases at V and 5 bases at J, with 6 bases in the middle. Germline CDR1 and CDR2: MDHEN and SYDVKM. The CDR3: CASSSQNEQYF. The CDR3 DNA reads TGTGCCAGCAGTTCCCAGAACGAGCAGTACTTC.

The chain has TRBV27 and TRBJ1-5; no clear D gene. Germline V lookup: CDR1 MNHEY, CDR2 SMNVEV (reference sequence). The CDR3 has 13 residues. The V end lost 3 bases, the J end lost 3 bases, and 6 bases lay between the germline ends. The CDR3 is CASSFVFNQPQHF. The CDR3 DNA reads TGTGCCAGCAGTTTTGTGTTCAATCAGCCCCAGCATTTT.

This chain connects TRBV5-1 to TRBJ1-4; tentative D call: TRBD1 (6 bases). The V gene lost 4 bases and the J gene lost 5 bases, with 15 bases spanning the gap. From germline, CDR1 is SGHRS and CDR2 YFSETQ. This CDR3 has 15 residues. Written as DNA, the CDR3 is TGCGCCAGCAGCATGGATGGACAGCAAAATGAAAAACTGTTTTTT. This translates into CASSMDGQQNEKLFF.

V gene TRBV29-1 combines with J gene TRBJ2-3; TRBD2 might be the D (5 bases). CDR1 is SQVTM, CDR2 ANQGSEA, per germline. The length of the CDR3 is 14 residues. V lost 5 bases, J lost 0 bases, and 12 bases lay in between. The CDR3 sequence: CSVRGRGSTDTQYF. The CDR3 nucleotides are TGCAGCGTTCGAGGACGGGGAAGCACAGATACGCAGTATTTT.

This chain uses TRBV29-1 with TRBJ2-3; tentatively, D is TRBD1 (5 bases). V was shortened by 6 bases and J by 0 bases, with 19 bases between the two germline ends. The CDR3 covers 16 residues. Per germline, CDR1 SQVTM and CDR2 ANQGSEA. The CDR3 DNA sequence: TGCAGCGTGGGTGGGCCAGGGTCAGCTAGCACAGATACGCAGTATTTT. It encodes CSVGGPGSASTDTQYF.